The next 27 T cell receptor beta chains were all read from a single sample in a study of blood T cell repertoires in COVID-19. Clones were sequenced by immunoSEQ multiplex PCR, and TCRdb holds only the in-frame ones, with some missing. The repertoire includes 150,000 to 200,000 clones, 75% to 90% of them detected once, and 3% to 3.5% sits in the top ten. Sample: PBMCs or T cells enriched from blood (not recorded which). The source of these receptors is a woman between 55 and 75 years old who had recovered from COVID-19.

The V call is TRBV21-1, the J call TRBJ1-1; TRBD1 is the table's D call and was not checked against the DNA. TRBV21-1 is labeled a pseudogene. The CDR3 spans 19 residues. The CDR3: CASRYKGTGGLCPNTEAFF. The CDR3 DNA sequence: TGTGCCAGCAGATATAAGGGGACAGGGGGCTTATGCCCGAACACTGAAGCTTTCTTT.

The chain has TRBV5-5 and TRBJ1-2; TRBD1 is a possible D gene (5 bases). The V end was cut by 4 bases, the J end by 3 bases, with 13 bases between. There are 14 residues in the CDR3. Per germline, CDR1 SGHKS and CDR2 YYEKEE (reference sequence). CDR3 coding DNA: TGTGCCAGCAGCCCTGGGGGAGGGGACTATGGCTACACCTTC. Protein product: CASSPGGGDYGYTF.

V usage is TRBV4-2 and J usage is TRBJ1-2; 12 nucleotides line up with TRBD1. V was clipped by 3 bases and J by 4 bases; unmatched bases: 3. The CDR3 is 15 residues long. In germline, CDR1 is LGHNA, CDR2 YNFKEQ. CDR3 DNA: TGTGCCAGCAGCCATCCGGGACAGGGGGCCTATGGCTACACCTTC. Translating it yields CASSHPGQGAYGYTF.

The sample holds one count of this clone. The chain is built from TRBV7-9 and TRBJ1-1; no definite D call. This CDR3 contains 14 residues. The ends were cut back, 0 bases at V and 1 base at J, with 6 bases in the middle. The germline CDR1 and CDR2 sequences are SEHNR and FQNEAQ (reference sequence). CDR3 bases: TGTGCCAGCAGCTTAGCGGGCAGGAACACTGAAGCTTTCTTT. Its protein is CASSLAGRNTEAFF. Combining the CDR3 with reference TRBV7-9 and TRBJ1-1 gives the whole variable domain DTGVSQNPRHKITKRGQNVTFRCDPISEHNRLYWYRQTLGQGPEFLTYFQNEAQLEKSRLLSDRFSAERPKGSFSTLEIQRTEQGDSAMYLCASSLAGRNTEAFFGQGTRLTVV.

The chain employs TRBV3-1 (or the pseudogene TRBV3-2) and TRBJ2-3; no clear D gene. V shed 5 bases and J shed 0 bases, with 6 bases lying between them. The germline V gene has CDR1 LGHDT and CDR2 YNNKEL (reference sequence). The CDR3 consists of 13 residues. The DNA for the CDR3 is TGTGCCAGCAGCAAACAAAGCACAGATACGCAGTATTTT. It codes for CASSKQSTDTQYF.

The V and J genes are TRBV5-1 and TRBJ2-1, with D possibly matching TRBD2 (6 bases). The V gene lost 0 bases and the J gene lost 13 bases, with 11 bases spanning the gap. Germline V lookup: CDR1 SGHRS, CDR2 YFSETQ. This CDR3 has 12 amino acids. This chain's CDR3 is CASSLGAGGQFF. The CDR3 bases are TGCGCCAGCAGCTTGGGGGCCGGGGGTCAGTTCTTC.

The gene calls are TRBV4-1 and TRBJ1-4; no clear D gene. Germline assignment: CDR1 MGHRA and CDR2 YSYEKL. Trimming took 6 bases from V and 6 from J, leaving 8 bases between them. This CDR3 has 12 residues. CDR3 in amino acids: CASSPRDEKLFF. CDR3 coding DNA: TGCGCCAGCAGTCCGAGGGATGAAAAACTGTTTTTT.

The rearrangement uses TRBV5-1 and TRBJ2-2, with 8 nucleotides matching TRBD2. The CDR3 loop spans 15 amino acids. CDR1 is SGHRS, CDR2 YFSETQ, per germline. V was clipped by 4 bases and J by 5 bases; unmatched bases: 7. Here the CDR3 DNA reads TGCGCCAGCAGCAGCCTTAGCGGGGATACCGGGGAGCTGTTTTTT. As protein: CASSSLSGDTGELFF.

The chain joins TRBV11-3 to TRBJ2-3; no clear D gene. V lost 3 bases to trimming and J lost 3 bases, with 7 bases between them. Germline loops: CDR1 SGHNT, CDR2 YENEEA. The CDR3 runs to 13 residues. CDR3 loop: CASSFLGTDTQYF. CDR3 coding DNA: TGTGCCAGCAGCTTCCTCGGGACAGATACGCAGTATTTT.

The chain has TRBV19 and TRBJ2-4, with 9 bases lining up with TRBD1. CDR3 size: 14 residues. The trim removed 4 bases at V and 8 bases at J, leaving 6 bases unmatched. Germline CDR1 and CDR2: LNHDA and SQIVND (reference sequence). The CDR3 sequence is CASSTGQGSDIQYF. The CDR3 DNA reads TGTGCCAGTAGTACAGGACAGGGGTCGGACATTCAGTACTTC.

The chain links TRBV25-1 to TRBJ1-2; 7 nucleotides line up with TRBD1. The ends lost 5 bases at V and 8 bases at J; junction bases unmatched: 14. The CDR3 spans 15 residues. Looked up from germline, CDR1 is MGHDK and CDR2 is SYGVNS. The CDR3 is CASSQGGEGLRGYTF. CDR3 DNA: TGTGCCAGCAGTCAAGGGGGCGAGGGATTGCGGGGCTACACCTTC.

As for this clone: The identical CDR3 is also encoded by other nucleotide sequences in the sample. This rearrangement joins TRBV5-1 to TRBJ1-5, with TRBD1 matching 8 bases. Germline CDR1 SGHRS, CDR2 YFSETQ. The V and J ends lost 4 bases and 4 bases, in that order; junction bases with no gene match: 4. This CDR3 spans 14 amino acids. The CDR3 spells CASSPGTGNQPQHF. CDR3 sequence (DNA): TGCGCCAGCAGCCCGGGGACAGGAAATCAGCCCCAGCATTTT. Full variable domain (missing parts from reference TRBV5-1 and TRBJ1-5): KAGVTQTPRYLIKTRGQQVTLSCSPISGHRSVSWYQQTPGQGLQFLFEYFSETQRNKGNFPGRFSGRQFSNSRSEMNVSTLELGDSALYLCASSPGTGNQPQHFGDGTRLSIL.

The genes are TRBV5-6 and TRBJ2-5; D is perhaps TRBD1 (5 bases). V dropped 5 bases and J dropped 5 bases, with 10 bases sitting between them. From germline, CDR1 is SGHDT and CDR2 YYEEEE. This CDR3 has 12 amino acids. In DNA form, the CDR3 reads TGTGCCAGCAGAGGGGTTCGGGAGACCCAGTACTTC. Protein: CASRGVRETQYF.

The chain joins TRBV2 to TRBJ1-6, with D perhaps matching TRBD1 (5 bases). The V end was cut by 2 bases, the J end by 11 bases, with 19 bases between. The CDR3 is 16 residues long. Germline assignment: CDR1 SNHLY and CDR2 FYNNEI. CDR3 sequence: CASSERGIVLRAPLHF. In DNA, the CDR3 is TGTGCCAGCAGTGAACGGGGGATCGTCCTCCGGGCACCCCTCCACTTT.

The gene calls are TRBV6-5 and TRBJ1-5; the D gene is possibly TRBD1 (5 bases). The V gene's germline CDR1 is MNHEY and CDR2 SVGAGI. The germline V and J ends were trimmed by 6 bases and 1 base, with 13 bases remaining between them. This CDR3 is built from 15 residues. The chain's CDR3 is CASSPGGYSNQPQHF. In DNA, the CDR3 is TGTGCCAGCAGCCCCGGGGGTTACAGCAATCAGCCCCAGCATTTT.

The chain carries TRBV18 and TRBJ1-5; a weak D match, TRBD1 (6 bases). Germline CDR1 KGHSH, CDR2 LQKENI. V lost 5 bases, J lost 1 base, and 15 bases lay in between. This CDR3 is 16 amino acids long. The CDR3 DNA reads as TGTGCCAGCTCAAACCAGGGGCCCCTGAGCAATCAGCCCCAGCATTTT. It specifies CASSNQGPLSNQPQHF.

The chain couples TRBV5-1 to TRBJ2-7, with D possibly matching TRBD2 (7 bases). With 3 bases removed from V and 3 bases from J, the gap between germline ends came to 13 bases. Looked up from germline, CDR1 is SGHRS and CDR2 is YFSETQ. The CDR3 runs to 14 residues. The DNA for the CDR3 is TGCGCCAGCAGCTCCTCGGGGGGCCTCTACGAGCAGTACTTC. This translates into CASSSSGGLYEQYF.

The CDR3 DNA is TGTGCCAGCAGCTTAGATCGGGACAGGGGGGCTTTCTTT. Translated, it gives CASSLDRDRGAFF. This chain connects TRBV11-2 to TRBJ1-1, with 11 bases identical to TRBD1. The J segment lost 11 bases and the V segment lost 0 bases, leaving 2 bases of the junction unmatched. CDR1 is SGHAT, CDR2 FQNNGV, per germline. This CDR3 spans 13 amino acids.

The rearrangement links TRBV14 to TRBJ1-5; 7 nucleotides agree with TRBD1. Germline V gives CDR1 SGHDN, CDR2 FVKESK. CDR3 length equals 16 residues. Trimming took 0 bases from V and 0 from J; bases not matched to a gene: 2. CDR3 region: CASSQDRQGSNQPQHF. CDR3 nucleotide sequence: TGTGCCAGCAGCCAAGACCGACAGGGTAGCAATCAGCCCCAGCATTTT.

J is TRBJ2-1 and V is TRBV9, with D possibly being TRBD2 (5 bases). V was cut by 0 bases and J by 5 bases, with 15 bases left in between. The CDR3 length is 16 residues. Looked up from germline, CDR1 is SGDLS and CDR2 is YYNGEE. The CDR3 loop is CASSVVSSRTNNEQFF. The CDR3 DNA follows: TGTGCCAGCAGCGTAGTATCTAGCCGAACGAACAATGAGCAGTTCTTC.

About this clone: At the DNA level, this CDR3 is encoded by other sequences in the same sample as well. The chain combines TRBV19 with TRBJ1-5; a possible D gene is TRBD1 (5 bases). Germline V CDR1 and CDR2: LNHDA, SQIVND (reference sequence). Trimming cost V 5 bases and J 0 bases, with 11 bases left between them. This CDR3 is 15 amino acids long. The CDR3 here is CASSQGLYSNQPQHF. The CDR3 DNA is TGTGCCAGTAGTCAGGGCTTGTATAGCAATCAGCCCCAGCATTTT.

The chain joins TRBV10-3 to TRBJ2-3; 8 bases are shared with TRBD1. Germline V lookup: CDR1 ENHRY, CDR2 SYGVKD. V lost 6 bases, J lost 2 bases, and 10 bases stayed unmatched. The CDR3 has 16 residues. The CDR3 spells CAIRGHRGDNTDTQYF. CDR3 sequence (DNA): TGTGCCATCAGGGGACACAGGGGGGATAACACAGATACGCAGTATTTT.

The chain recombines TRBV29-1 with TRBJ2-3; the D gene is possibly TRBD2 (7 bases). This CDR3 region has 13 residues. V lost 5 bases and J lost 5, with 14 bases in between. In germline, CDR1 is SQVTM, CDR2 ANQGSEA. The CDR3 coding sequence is TGCAGCGTTAAGAGGGGGGGCGGAGATACGCAGTATTTT. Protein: CSVKRGGGDTQYF.

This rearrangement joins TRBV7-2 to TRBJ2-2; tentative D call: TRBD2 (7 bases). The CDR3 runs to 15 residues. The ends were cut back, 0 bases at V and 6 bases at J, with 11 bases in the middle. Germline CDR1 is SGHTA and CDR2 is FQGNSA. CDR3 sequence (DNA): TGTGCCAGCAGCTTAGCGGGGGGGCCCGCCGGGGAGCTGTTTTTT. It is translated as CASSLAGGPAGELFF.

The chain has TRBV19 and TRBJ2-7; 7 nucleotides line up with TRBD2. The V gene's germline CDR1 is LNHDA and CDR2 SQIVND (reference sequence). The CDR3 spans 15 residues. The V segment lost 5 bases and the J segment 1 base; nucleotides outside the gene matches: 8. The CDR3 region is CASSPGPAGSYEQYF. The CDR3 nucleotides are TGTGCCAGTAGTCCAGGACCAGCGGGGTCCTACGAGCAGTACTTC.

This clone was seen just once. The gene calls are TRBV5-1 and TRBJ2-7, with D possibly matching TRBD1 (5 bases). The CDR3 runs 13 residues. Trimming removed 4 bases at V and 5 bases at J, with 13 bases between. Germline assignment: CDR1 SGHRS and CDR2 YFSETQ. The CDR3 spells CASSPQGSHEQYF. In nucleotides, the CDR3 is TGCGCCAGCAGCCCCCAGGGTTCTCACGAGCAGTACTTC.

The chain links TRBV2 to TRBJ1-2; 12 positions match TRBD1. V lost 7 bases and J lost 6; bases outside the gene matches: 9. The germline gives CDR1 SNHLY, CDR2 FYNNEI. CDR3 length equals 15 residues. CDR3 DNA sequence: TGTGCCAGCACCGGGACAGGGGGCGAGGAGGATGGCTACACCTTC. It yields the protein CASTGTGGEEDGYTF.